The next 28 T cell receptor beta chains were all read from a single sample in a study of shared clonotypes between healthy human individuals (dated by TCRdb to about 2020). The library was built by means of the immunoSEQ multiplex PCR assay. Sourced from immuneACCESS, this table was stored by TCRdb with only in-frame sequences that have V and J called. A share of the clones is absent; for the studies checked, an unresolved V gene accounts for under half, and the remainder has no known explanation. This sample comprises 470,000 or so clones, roughly 80% of them detected only once. The biggest ten clones account for 10% to 15% of the sample. The source material was PBMCs. The receptors originated from a woman in her thirties or forties in good health. Some clones in this sample may be carry-over from other donors' samples.

The chain combines TRBV30 with TRBJ2-5; no reliable D call. Germline V gene sequence: CDR1 GTSNPN, CDR2 SVGIG (reference sequence). V dropped 3 bases and J dropped 9 bases, with 14 bases sitting between them. The CDR3 runs 12 residues. The CDR3 DNA sequence: TGTGCCTGGAGCTCACCCTTGGGGTCCCAGTACTTC. Amino acids: CAWSSPLGSQYF.

The chain couples TRBV4-1 to TRBJ2-5, with D unresolved. Between the trimmed V and J ends, which lost 2 bases and 0 bases, there was a span of 13 bases. CDR1 MGHRA and CDR2 YSYEKL come from the germline V gene. This CDR3 comprises 16 residues. CDR3 sequence reads: CASSQRAVKYQETQYF. The CDR3 nucleotides are TGCGCCAGCAGCCAAAGGGCGGTGAAGTACCAAGAGACCCAGTACTTC.

The V call is TRBV28, the J call TRBJ2-2, with 11 nucleotides matching TRBD2. Germline CDR1 and CDR2: MDHEN and SYDVKM. CDR3 length equals 18 residues. Trimming cost V 4 bases and J 1 base; bases outside gene matches: 8. The CDR3, as DNA: TGTGCCAGCAGTTGGGAGCCGGGACTAGCGGTGAACACCGGGGAGCTGTTTTTT. Its translation: CASSWEPGLAVNTGELFF.

The V call is TRBV30, the J call TRBJ2-6; D uncertain. This CDR3 has 17 residues. V shed 1 base and J shed 2 bases, with 15 bases lying between them. The V gene's germline CDR1 is GTSNPN and CDR2 SVGIG (reference sequence). This chain's CDR3 is CAWSDWRSATGANVLTF. Here the CDR3 DNA reads TGTGCCTGGAGTGACTGGCGGAGTGCCACTGGGGCCAACGTCCTGACTTTC.

In regard to this clone: This probably arose from a read error, given a far larger clone one base away. The J gene is TRBJ1-2, the V gene TRBV6-1, with 9 bases lining up with TRBD1. The CDR3 totals 17 residues. Germline CDR1 and CDR2: MNHNS and SASEGT. CDR3 sequence reads: CAGSADRGRVPNYGYTF. The CDR3, as DNA: TGTGCCGGCAGTGCGGACAGGGGCCGCGTCCCGAACTATGGCTACACCTTC.

The J gene is TRBJ2-3, the V gene TRBV5-4, with 9 nucleotides matching TRBD2. CDR1 is SGHNT and CDR2 is YYREEE in the germline V gene (reference sequence). This CDR3 contains 17 residues. J gave up 0 bases and V 0 bases, and 5 bases lay outside the gene matches. The CDR3 sequence is CASSLVGTSTSTDTQYF. CDR3 nucleotide sequence: TGTGCCAGCAGCTTGGTAGGGACTAGCACCAGCACAGATACGCAGTATTTT.

This chain connects TRBV6-5 to TRBJ2-1; D possibly uses TRBD1 or TRBD2 (5 bases each). V was clipped by 5 bases and J by 9 bases, with 14 bases between them. The germline CDR1 and CDR2 sequences are MNHEY and SVGAGI. The CDR3 has 13 residues. CDR3 sequence reads: CASSLSRGVEQFF. The CDR3 coding sequence is TGTGCCAGCAGTCTGAGTCGAGGGGTTGAGCAGTTCTTC.

This clone was picked up one time. CDR3 sequence reads: CASSRSSGRAPPTIYEQFF. The CDR3 nucleotides are TGTGCCAGTAGCCGATCTAGCGGGAGGGCCCCTCCTACAATCTATGAGCAGTTCTTC. The V gene is TRBV19, the J gene TRBJ2-1; 12 bases fit TRBD2. The J segment lost 8 bases and the V segment lost 6 bases, leaving 20 bases of the junction unmatched. Per the germline V gene, CDR1 is LNHDA and CDR2 is SQIVND (reference sequence). The CDR3 is made up of 19 amino acids.

Comment on this clone: This likely reflects a read error, since a far larger clone is one base away. The V and J genes are TRBV1 and TRBJ1-5. TRBV1 is recorded as a pseudogene. This CDR3 region has 18 residues. The CDR3 loop reads CTSSRVGGGLGSNQPQHF. The CDR3, as DNA: TGCACCAGCAGCCGAGTGGGCGGGGGGCTCGGTAGCAATCAGCCCCAGCATTTT.

In the case of this clone: With a far larger clone one base away, a read error is the likely cause. Within the sample, other DNA sequences also encode this same CDR3. The chain recombines TRBV10-3 with TRBJ2-2, with TRBD2 identical over 7 bases. CDR1 is ENHRY, CDR2 SYGVKD, per germline. This CDR3 region has 16 residues. The V gene end was trimmed by 4 bases and the J gene end by 1 base; junction bases not matched to a gene: 6. The CDR3 protein is CAISVSGTMNTGELFF. In DNA form, the CDR3 reads TGTGCCATCAGTGTATCCGGGACTATGAACACCGGGGAGCTGTTTTTT.

This chain joins TRBV5-8 and TRBJ2-1; no reliable D call. The CDR3 totals 13 residues. Per germline, CDR1 SGHTS and CDR2 YDEGEE. The ends were cut back, 0 bases at V and 5 bases at J, with 6 bases in the middle. CDR3 sequence reads: CASSLGWNNEQFF. The CDR3 nucleotides read TGTGCCAGCAGCTTGGGTTGGAACAATGAGCAGTTCTTC.

A remark on this clone: This may arise from a read error, as a much more abundant clone is one base away. V and J are TRBV1 and TRBJ2-3; the table's D call TRBD1 went unverified against the DNA. TRBV1 corresponds to a pseudogene. The CDR3 consists of 19 residues. In DNA, the CDR3 is TGCACCAGCAGCCAAGAGGGTATTAGAGTGACAGGGCCCACAGATACGCAGTATTTT. It codes for CTSSQEGIRVTGPTDTQYF.

The chain has TRBV28 and TRBJ1-5; no definite D call. Trimming shortened V by 8 bases and J by 5 bases, and 13 bases separated the two germline ends. The length of the CDR3 is 13 residues. Germline V gene lookup returns CDR1 MDHEN and CDR2 SYDVKM. CDR3 nucleotides: TGTGCCAGCCTGAGGGATGCCTATCAGCCCCAGCATTTT. This gives the protein CASLRDAYQPQHF. The variable domain in full, completed from reference TRBV28 and TRBJ1-5, reads DVKVTQSSRYLVKRTGEKVFLECVQDMDHENMFWYRQDPGLGLRLIYFSYDVKMKEKGDIPEGYSVSREKKERFSLILESASTNQTSMYLCASLRDAYQPQHFGDGTRLSIL.

Turning to this clone: This likely stems from a read error, as it lies one base from a far larger clone. This sequence joins TRBV29-1 and TRBJ2-2; 11 nucleotides agree with TRBD1. Germline loops: CDR1 SQVTM, CDR2 ANQGSEA. The CDR3 totals 14 residues. V was pared by 7 bases and J by 1 base, with 2 bases of the junction left unmatched. Here the CDR3 reads CSAGTGGNTGELFF. The CDR3 DNA is TGCAGCGCCGGGACAGGGGGGAACACCGGGGAGCTGTTTTTT.

This chain joins TRBV2 and TRBJ2-7; no clear D gene. V shed 5 bases and J shed 2 bases, with 19 bases lying between them. Germline V gene sequence: CDR1 SNHLY, CDR2 FYNNEI. The CDR3 consists of 16 residues. CDR3 in DNA: TGTGCCAGCAGTTCCAGACCGGGTACCTCTCCCTACGAGCAGTACTTC. Translating gives CASSSRPGTSPYEQYF. Based on the CDR3 plus reference TRBV2 and TRBJ2-7, the full variable domain is EPEVTQTPSHQVTQMGQEVILRCVPISNHLYFYWYRQILGQKVEFLVSFYNNEISEKSEIFDDQFSVERPDGSNFTLKIRSTKLEDSAMYFCASSSRPGTSPYEQYFGPGTRLTVT.

The rearrangement links TRBV11-2 to TRBJ1-1, with unresolved D. Germline V gene sequence: CDR1 SGHAT, CDR2 FQNNGV. The length of the CDR3 is 13 residues. V was cut by 4 bases and J by 5 bases, with 11 bases left in between. The CDR3 sequence is CASSSQSLTEAFF. The DNA for the CDR3 is TGTGCCAGCAGCTCCCAATCGTTGACTGAAGCTTTCTTT.

This clone was seen just once. The chain couples TRBV30 to TRBJ2-2; D is unclear. The CDR3 totals 15 residues. V dropped 2 bases and J dropped 2 bases, with 12 bases sitting between them. CDR1 and CDR2 from the germline V gene are GTSNPN and SVGIG (reference sequence). The CDR3 DNA reads TGTGCCTGGAGTCTAGGTCGAATTAACACCGGGGAGCTGTTTTTT. Amino acids: CAWSLGRINTGELFF. The entire variable domain, with the rest obtained from reference TRBV30 and TRBJ2-2, is as follows: SQTIHQWPATLVQPVGSPLSLECTVEGTSNPNLYWYRQAAGRGLQLLFYSVGIGQISSEVPQNLSASRPQDRQFILSSKKLLLSDSGFYLCAWSLGRINTGELFFGEGSRLTVL.

The CDR3: CSVEIPSLGYNEQFF. The CDR3 nucleotides read TGCAGCGTTGAAATCCCCAGCTTGGGCTACAATGAGCAGTTCTTC. V and J are TRBV29-1 and TRBJ2-1; D unclear. Germline V CDR1 and CDR2: SQVTM, ANQGSEA. The CDR3 totals 15 residues. The V end was cut by 2 bases, the J end by 3 bases, with 14 bases between.

The V and J genes are TRBV7-9 and TRBJ2-7; TRBD1 might be the D (6 bases). The germline V gene encodes CDR1 SEHNR and CDR2 FQNEAQ (reference sequence). This CDR3 has 14 amino acids. Trimming took off 1 base at V and 2 bases at J, with 9 bases between the two ends. For the CDR3, the DNA is TGTGCCAGCAGCTTAGGGGACACTACCTACGAGCAGTACTTC. This translates into CASSLGDTTYEQYF.

This chain uses TRBV29-1 with TRBJ2-1; D remains ambiguous. The CDR3 is made up of 15 amino acids. V dropped 0 bases and J dropped 7 bases, with 16 bases sitting between them. CDR1 and CDR2 from the germline V gene are SQVTM and ANQGSEA. DNA of the CDR3: TGCAGCGTTGAAGACTGGGGTGCGTTCGGGAATGAGCAGTTCTTC. Translation gives CSVEDWGAFGNEQFF.

The table lists this clone with many counts. V usage is TRBV18 and J usage is TRBJ2-1; D might be TRBD2 (5 bases). The CDR3 runs to 17 residues. V lost 2 bases to trimming and J lost 5 bases, with 19 bases between them. CDR1 is KGHSH, CDR2 LQKENI, per germline. CDR3: CASSPYRLARRDNEQFF. As DNA, the CDR3 is TGTGCCAGCTCACCATATCGGCTAGCCAGAAGGGACAATGAGCAGTTCTTC.

V usage is TRBV11-2 and J usage is TRBJ2-7, with D possibly matching TRBD1 (5 bases). Germline lookup yields CDR1 SGHAT and CDR2 FQNNGV. The CDR3 length is 14 residues. Trimming removed 4 bases at V and 3 bases at J, with 13 bases between. Written as DNA, the CDR3 is TGTGCCAGCAGCTCCGACCGGACAAGCTACGAGCAGTACTTC. Its translation: CASSSDRTSYEQYF.

The chain combines TRBV18 with TRBJ2-1, with 8 nucleotides matching TRBD2. The CDR3 sequence is 16 residues long. Germline V lookup: CDR1 KGHSH, CDR2 LQKENI. The ends lost 5 bases at V and 3 bases at J; junction bases unmatched: 9. Here the CDR3 reads CASSLPGLGIYNEQFF. CDR3 DNA sequence: TGTGCCAGCTCATTACCGGGACTAGGAATCTACAATGAGCAGTTCTTC.

J is TRBJ2-6 and V is TRBV6-5; D not resolved. Germline lookup yields CDR1 MNHEY and CDR2 SVGAGI. The ends were cut back, 7 bases at V and 4 bases at J, with 11 bases in the middle. The CDR3 loop spans 14 amino acids. In DNA, the CDR3 is TGTGCCAGCAAGTGGGTAAGAGGGGCCAACGTCCTGACTTTC. As protein: CASKWVRGANVLTF.

The V call is TRBV27, the J call TRBJ2-6, with D possibly being TRBD1 (6 bases). The CDR3 runs to 17 residues. V lost 5 bases to trimming and J lost 1 base, with 15 bases between them. Germline V gene lookup returns CDR1 MNHEY and CDR2 SMNVEV (reference sequence). The CDR3 spells CASSQTGYPSGANVLTF. The CDR3 DNA sequence: TGTGCCAGCAGTCAGACAGGATACCCTTCTGGGGCCAACGTCCTGACTTTC.

V gene TRBV19 combines with J gene TRBJ2-3; no firm D call. Trimming removed 10 bases from V and 0 bases from J, with 14 bases in between. The CDR3 spans 14 residues. Germline values: CDR1 LNHDA, CDR2 SQIVND (reference sequence). The DNA of the CDR3 is TGTGCCACTCGCCAATTCGATAGCACAGATACGCAGTATTTT. This translates into CATRQFDSTDTQYF. Together with reference TRBV19 and TRBJ2-3, the CDR3 gives the full variable domain: DGGITQSPKYLFRKEGQNVTLSCEQNLNHDAMYWYRQDPGQGLRLIYYSQIVNDFQKGDIAEGYSVSREKKESFPLTVTSAQKNPTAFYLCATRQFDSTDTQYFGPGTRLTVL.

With respect to this clone: A read error is possible here, since a much larger clone lies one base away. The chain links TRBV18 to TRBJ2-1; a weak D match, TRBD2 (5 bases). The CDR3 length is 16 residues. Germline CDR1 reads KGHSH; CDR2 reads LQKENI. Trimming took 0 bases from V and 5 from J, leaving 14 bases between them. The CDR3 DNA sequence: TGTGCCAGCTCACCACCGATCTTGCGGGCGAACAATGAGCAGTTCTTC. Amino acids: CASSPPILRANNEQFF.

Notes on this clone: A far larger clone is only one base removed, so a read error is likely. The sample contains more than one DNA sequence encoding this CDR3. V and J are TRBV10-3 and TRBJ2-5; D ambiguous. Trimming removed 6 bases from V and 4 bases from J, with 21 bases in between. The germline gives CDR1 ENHRY, CDR2 SYGVKD. The CDR3 contains 16 residues. CDR3 DNA sequence: TGTGCCATCAGCGCAACGGCCGTGGGGTTCGGAGAGACCCAGTACTTC. Residues: CAISATAVGFGETQYF.